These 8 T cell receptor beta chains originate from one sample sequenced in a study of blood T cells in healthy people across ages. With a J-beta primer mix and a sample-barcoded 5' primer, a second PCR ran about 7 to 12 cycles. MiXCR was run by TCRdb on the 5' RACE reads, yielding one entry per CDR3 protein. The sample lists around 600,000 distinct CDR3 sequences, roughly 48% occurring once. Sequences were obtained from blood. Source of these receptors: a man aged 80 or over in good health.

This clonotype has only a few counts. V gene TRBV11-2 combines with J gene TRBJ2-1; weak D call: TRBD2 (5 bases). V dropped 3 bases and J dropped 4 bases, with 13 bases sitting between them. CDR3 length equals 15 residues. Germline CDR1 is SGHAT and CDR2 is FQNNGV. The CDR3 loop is CASSFRSGNYNEQFF. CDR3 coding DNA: TGTGCCAGCAGCTTTAGGTCGGGGAATTACAATGAGCAGTTCTTC.

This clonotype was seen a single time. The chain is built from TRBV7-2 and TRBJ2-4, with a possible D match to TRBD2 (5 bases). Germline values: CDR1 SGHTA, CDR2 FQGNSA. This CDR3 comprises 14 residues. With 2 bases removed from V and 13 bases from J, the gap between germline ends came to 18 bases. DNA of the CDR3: TGTGCCAGCAGCTTACGGAGTCCCATGGAGGAGCAGTACTTC. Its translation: CASSLRSPMEEQYF.

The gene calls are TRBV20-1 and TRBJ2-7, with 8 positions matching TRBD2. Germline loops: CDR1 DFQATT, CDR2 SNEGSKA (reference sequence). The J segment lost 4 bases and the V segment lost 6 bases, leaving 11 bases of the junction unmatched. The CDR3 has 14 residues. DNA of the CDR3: TGCAGTGCCCAGGAAATAGCGGGACTGTACGAGCAGTACTTC. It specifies CSAQEIAGLYEQYF.

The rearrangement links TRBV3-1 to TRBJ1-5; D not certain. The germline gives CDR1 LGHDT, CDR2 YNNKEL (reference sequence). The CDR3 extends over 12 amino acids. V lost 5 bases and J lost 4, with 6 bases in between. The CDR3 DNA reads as TGTGCCAGCAGCGAGAGAAATCAGCCCCAGCATTTT. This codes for CASSERNQPQHF.

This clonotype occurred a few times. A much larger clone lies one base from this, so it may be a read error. CDR3 bases: TGCAGCGTTTGGACAGGGGGGAGTTCTAGCACAGATACGCAGTATTTT. It specifies CSVWTGGSSSTDTQYF. The chain links TRBV29-1 to TRBJ2-3, with TRBD1 matching 10 bases. Germline V lookup: CDR1 SQVTM, CDR2 ANQGSEA. J was trimmed by 0 bases and V by 5 bases; bases with no gene match: 8. The CDR3 is made up of 16 amino acids.

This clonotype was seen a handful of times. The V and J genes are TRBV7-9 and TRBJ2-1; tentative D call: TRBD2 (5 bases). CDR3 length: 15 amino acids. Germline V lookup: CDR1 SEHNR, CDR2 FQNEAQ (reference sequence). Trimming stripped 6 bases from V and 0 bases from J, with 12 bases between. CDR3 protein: CASRRALSSYNEQFF. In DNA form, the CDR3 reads TGTGCCAGCAGGCGGGCCCTGAGCTCCTACAATGAGCAGTTCTTC.

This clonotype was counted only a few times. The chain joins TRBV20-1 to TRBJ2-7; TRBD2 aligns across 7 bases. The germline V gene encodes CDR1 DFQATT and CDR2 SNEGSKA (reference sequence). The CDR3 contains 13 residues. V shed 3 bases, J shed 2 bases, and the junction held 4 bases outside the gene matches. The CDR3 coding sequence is TGCAGTGCTAGTAGGGGAGGGACCTACGAGCAGTACTTC. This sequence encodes CSASRGGTYEQYF.

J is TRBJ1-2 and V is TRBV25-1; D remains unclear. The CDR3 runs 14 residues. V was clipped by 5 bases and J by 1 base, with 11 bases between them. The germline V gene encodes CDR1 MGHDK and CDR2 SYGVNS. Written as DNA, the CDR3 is TGTGCCAGCAGTCAGGCAGGCCTTAACTATGGCTACACCTTC. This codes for CASSQAGLNYGYTF.